This T cell receptor beta chain was identified in a study of blood T cell repertoires in COVID-19. TCRdb's table, derived via immunoSEQ multiplex PCR, lists solely in-frame clones and lacks some. Here the sample spans 88,000 or so clones, 75% to 90% being singletons. The CDR3 consists of 15 residues. Looked up from germline, CDR1 is SGHKS and CDR2 is YYEKEE (reference sequence). Trimming removed 0 bases from V and 1 base from J, with 11 bases in between. The chain is built from TRBV5-5 and TRBJ2-7, with D possibly being TRBD1 (6 bases). The sequenced material came from peripheral blood. This TCR was sampled from a man aged 55 to 70 with acute or convalescent COVID-19. The CDR3 DNA sequence: TGTGCCAGCAGCTTGGACAGGGTCTTTTCCTACGAGCAGTACTTC. Translating gives CASSLDRVFSYEQYF.